This T cell receptor beta chain came from a study of blood T cell repertoires in COVID-19. The wider study: Sources were T cells, B-cell-depleted T cells, or PBMCs; the material itself was cDNA or gDNA.

The repertoire was sequenced with immunoSEQ multiplex PCR; TCRdb's copy has only in-frame clones and lacks some. The sample consists of fewer than 300,000 clones, approximately 90% of them appearing once. This clone was recorded only once. Germline values: CDR1 SGHTA, CDR2 FQGNSA. The CDR3 has 14 amino acids. V trimming: 1 base; J trimming: 9 bases; junction bases outside the gene matches: 4. Sample: PBMCs or T cells enriched from blood (not recorded which). The receptor's source is a man between 18 and 29 years old who had recovered from COVID-19. The chain couples TRBV7-2 to TRBJ2-1, with 9 bases aligning to TRBD2. This chain's CDR3 is CASSLGLAVGEQFF. The CDR3, as DNA: TGTGCCAGCAGCTTAGGACTAGCGGTAGGTGAGCAGTTCTTC.